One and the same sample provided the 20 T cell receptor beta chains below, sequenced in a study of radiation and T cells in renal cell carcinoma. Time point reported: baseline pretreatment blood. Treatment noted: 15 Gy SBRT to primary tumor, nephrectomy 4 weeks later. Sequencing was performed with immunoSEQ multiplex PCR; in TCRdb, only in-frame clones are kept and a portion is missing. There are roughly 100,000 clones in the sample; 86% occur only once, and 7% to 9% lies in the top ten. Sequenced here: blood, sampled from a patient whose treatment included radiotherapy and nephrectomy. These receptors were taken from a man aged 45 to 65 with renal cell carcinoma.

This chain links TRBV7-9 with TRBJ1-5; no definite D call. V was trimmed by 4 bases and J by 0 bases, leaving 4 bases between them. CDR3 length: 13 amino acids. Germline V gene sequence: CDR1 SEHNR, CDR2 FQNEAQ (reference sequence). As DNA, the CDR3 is TGTGCCAGCAGCTCTAATAGCAATCAGCCCCAGCATTTT. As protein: CASSSNSNQPQHF.

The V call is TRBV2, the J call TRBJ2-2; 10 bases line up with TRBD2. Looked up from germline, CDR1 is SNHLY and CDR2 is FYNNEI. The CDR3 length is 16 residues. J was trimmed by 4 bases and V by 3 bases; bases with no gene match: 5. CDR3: CASSDRPSGGTGELFF. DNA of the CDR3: TGTGCCAGCAGTGACAGGCCTAGCGGGGGCACCGGGGAGCTGTTTTTT. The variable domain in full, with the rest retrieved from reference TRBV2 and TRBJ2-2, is EPEVTQTPSHQVTQMGQEVILRCVPISNHLYFYWYRQILGQKVEFLVSFYNNEISEKSEIFDDQFSVERPDGSNFTLKIRSTKLEDSAMYFCASSDRPSGGTGELFFGEGSRLTVL.

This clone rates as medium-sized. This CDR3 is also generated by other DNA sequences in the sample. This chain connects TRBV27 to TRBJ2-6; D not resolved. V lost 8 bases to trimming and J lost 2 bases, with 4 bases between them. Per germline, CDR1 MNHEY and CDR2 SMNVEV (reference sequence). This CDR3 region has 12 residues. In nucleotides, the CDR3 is TGTGCCAGCCGGACTGGGGCCAACGTCCTGACTTTC. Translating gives CASRTGANVLTF.

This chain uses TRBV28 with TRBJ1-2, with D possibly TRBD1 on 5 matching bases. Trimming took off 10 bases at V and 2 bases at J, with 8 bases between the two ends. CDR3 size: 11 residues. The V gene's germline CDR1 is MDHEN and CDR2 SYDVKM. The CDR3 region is CATRQNYGYTF. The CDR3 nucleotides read TGTGCCACCAGACAGAACTATGGCTACACCTTC.

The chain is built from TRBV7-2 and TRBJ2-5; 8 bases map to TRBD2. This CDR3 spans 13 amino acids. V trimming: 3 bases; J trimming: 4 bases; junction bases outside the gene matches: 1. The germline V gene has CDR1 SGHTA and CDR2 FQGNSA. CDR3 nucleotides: TGTGCCAGCAGCTTTAGCGGGGCAGAGACCCAGTACTTC. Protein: CASSFSGAETQYF. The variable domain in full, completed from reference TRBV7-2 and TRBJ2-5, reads GAGVSQSPSNKVTEKGKDVELRCDPISGHTALYWYRQSLGQGLEFLIYFQGNSAPDKSGLPSDRFSAERTGGSVSTLTIQRTQQEDSAVYLCASSFSGAETQYFGPGTRLLVL.

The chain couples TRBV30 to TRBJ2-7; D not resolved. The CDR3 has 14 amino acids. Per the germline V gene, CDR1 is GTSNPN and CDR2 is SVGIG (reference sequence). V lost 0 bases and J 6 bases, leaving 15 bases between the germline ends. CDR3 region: CAWSVVRAVGEQYF. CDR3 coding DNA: TGTGCCTGGAGTGTAGTAAGGGCAGTGGGCGAGCAGTACTTC.

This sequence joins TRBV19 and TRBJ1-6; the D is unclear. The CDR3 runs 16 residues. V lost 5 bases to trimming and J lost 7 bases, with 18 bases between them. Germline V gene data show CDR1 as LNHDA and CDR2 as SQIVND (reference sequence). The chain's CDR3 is CASSFPSGVGNSPLHF. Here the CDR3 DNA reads TGTGCCAGTAGTTTCCCAAGCGGGGTTGGAAATTCACCCCTCCACTTT.

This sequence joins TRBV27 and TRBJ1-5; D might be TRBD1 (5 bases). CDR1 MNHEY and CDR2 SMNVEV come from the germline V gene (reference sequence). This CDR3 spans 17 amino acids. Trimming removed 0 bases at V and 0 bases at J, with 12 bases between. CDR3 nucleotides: TGTGCCAGCAGTTTATCAGGGGCCGGTATTAGCAATCAGCCCCAGCATTTT. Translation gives CASSLSGAGISNQPQHF.

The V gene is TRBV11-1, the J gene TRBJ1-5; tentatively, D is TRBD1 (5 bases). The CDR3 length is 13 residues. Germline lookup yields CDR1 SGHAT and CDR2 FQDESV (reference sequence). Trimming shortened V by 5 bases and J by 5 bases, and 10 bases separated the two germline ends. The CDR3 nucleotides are TGTGCCAGCAGCATTGGGGCGGATCAGCCCCAGCATTTT. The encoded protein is CASSIGADQPQHF.

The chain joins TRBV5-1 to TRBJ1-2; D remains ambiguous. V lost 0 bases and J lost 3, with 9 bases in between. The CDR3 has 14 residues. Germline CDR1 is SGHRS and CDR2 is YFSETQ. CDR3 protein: CASSLEAGDYGYTF. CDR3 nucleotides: TGCGCCAGCAGCTTGGAGGCGGGTGACTATGGCTACACCTTC.

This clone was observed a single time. CDR3 loop: CASSSLSGRQGFGEQYF. As DNA, the CDR3 is TGTGCCAGCAGTTCCTTGTCTGGGAGACAGGGGTTTGGTGAGCAGTACTTC. The genes are TRBV28 and TRBJ2-7; TRBD1 matches at 8 bases. The J segment lost 7 bases and the V segment lost 4 bases, leaving 18 bases of the junction unmatched. Germline-derived CDR1 and CDR2 are MDHEN and SYDVKM. The CDR3 consists of 17 residues.

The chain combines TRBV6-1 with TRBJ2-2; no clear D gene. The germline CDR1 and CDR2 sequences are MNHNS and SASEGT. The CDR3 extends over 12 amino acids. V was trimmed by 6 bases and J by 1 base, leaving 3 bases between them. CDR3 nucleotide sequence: TGTGCCAGCAGGGAGAACACCGGGGAGCTGTTTTTT. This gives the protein CASRENTGELFF.

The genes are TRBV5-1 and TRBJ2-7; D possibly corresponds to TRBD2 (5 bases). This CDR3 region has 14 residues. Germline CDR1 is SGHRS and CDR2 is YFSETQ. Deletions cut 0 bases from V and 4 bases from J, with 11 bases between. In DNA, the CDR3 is TGCGCCAGCAGCTTGGTTTCGGGGAATTACGAGCAGTACTTC. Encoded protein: CASSLVSGNYEQYF.

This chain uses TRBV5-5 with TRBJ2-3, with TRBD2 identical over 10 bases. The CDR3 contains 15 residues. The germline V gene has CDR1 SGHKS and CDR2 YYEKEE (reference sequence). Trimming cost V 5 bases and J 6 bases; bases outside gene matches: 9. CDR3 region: CASSDHSSGRDTQYF. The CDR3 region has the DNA TGTGCCAGCAGTGACCATAGTAGCGGGAGGGATACGCAGTATTTT.

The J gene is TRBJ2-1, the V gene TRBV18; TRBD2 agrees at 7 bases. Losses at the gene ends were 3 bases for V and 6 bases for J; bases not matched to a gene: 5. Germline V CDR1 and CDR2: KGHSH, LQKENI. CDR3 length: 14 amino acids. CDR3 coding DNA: TGTGCCAGCTCACCTCGGACTAGTCGCAATGAGCAGTTCTTC. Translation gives CASSPRTSRNEQFF.

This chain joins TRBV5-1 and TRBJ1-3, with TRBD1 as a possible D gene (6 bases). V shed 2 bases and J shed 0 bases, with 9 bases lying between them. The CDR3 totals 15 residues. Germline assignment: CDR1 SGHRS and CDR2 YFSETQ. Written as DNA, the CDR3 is TGCGCCAGCAGCTTCGGACAGAGCTCTGGAAACACCATATATTTT. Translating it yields CASSFGQSSGNTIYF.

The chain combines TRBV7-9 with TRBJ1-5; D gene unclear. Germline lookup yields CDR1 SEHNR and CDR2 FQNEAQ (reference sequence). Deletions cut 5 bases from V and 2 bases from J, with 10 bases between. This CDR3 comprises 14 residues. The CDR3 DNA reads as TGTGCCAGCAGCGCGGTGGCGGGCAATCAGCCCCAGCATTTT. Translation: CASSAVAGNQPQHF. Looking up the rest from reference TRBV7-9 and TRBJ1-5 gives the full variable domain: DTGVSQNPRHKITKRGQNVTFRCDPISEHNRLYWYRQTLGQGPEFLTYFQNEAQLEKSRLLSDRFSAERPKGSFSTLEIQRTEQGDSAMYLCASSAVAGNQPQHFGDGTRLSIL.

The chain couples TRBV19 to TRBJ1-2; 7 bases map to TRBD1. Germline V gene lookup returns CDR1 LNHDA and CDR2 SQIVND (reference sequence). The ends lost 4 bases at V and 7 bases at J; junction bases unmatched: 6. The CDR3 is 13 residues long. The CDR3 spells CASSREHRGGYTF. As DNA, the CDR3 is TGTGCCAGTAGTAGAGAACACAGGGGTGGCTACACCTTC. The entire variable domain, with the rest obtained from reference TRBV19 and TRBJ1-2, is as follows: DGGITQSPKYLFRKEGQNVTLSCEQNLNHDAMYWYRQDPGQGLRLIYYSQIVNDFQKGDIAEGYSVSREKKESFPLTVTSAQKNPTAFYLCASSREHRGGYTFGSGTRLTVV.

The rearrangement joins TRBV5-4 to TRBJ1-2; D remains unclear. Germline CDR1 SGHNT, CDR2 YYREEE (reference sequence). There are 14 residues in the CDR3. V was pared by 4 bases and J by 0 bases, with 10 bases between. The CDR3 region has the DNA TGTGCCAGCAGCCCGGAATACTCTAACTATGGCTACACCTTC. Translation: CASSPEYSNYGYTF.

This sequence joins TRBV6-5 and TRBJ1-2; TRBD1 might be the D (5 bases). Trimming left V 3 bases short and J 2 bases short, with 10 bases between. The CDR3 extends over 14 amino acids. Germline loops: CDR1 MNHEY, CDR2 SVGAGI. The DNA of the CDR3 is TGTGCCAGCAGTTATCAGGACAACAACTATGGCTACACCTTC. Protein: CASSYQDNNYGYTF.